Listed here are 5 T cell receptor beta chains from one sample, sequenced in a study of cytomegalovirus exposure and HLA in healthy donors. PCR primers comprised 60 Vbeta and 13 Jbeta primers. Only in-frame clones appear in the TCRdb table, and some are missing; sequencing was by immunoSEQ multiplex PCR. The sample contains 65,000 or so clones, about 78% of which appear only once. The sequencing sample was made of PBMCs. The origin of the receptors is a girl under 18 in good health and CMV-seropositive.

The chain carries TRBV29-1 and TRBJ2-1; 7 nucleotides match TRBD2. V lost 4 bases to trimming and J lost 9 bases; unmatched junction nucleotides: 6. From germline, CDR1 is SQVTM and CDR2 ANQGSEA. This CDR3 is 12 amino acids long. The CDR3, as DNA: TGCAGCGTTGGCGGGAGTCAGGGTGAGCAGTTCTTC. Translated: CSVGGSQGEQFF.

The CDR3 here is CASSLAPGGSTEAFF. The CDR3 DNA is TGCGCCAGCAGCTTGGCCCCGGGGGGGAGTACTGAAGCTTTCTTT. The chain combines TRBV5-1 with TRBJ1-1; tentative D call: TRBD1 (5 bases). The CDR3 has 15 amino acids. Per germline, CDR1 SGHRS and CDR2 YFSETQ. Trimming left V 0 bases short and J 5 bases short, with 14 bases between.

The CDR3 loop reads CASLWGPSEQYF. DNA of the CDR3: TGTGCCAGCCTTTGGGGCCCCTCCGAGCAGTACTTC. The rearrangement joins TRBV6-1 to TRBJ2-7, with D tentatively TRBD1 (5 bases). Trimming shortened V by 8 bases and J by 6 bases, and 14 bases separated the two germline ends. The CDR3 consists of 12 residues. Germline loops: CDR1 MNHNS, CDR2 SASEGT.

CDR3 in amino acids: CASSDPQGGSPLHF. CDR3 DNA sequence: TGTGCCAGCAGTGACCCTCAGGGAGGTTCACCCCTCCACTTT. The chain is built from TRBV6-4 and TRBJ1-6; D possibly corresponds to TRBD1 (5 bases). This CDR3 has 14 residues. Trimming shortened V by 2 bases and J by 9 bases, and 11 bases separated the two germline ends. CDR1 is MRHNA and CDR2 is SNTAGT in the germline V gene.

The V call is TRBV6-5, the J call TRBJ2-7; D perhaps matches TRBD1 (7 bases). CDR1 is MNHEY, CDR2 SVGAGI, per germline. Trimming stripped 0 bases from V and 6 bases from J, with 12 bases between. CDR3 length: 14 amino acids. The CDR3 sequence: CASSYSGQEGEQYF. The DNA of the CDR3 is TGTGCCAGCAGTTACTCCGGACAGGAGGGCGAGCAGTACTTC.